The 8 T cell receptor beta chains given below trace back to one sample, sequenced in a study of molecular identifiers for immune sequencing clone quantification (dated by TCRdb to the late 2010s). The library was produced with PCR. Sequencing instrument: Illumina HiSeq 4000. TCRdb trimmed the raw reads at Q25, called clones with MiXCR and kept productive beta chains. Every CDR3 protein is listed once, alongside the most common genes and DNA of its rows. For this sample there are under 600,000 distinct CDR3 sequences; about 21% appear just once. About 0.78% of the sample comes from the top ten. What was sequenced was naive CD8+ T cells from blood, with Jurkat cell RNA spiked in. The cell subset or site label, read with the paper, signifies: FACS-sorted CD8+CD4-CCR7+CD45RA+ naive T cells. The receptors stem from a human donor in good health. Some libraries in this study had Jurkat cell RNA spiked in.

This clonotype turned up a few times. The genes are TRBV12-3 or TRBV12-4 and TRBJ1-5; TRBD1 matches 9 bases. Losses at the gene ends were 5 bases for V and 7 bases for J; bases not matched to a gene: 3. This CDR3 contains 13 residues. The CDR3 region is CASSTGGLQPQHF. CDR3 DNA: TGTGCCAGCAGTACAGGGGGCTTGCAGCCCCAGCATTTT.

This clonotype was recorded at least ten times. This rearrangement joins TRBV7-9 to TRBJ2-3; 8 nucleotides align to TRBD1. V lost 1 base to trimming and J lost 1 base; unmatched junction nucleotides: 7. Looked up from germline, CDR1 is SEHNR and CDR2 is FQNEAQ (reference sequence). This CDR3 comprises 17 residues. CDR3 sequence (DNA): TGTGCCAGCAGCTTAGTCCCAGGGACAGGAGGCACAGATACGCAGTATTTT. It specifies CASSLVPGTGGTDTQYF.

This clonotype turned up a few times. The chain employs TRBV9 and TRBJ2-4, with D hard to call. CDR3 length equals 15 residues. In germline, CDR1 is SGDLS, CDR2 YYNGEE. The germline V and J ends were trimmed by 4 bases and 8 bases, with 19 bases remaining between them. The CDR3 loop is CASSPGNPSLHIQYF. The CDR3 DNA is TGTGCCAGCAGCCCGGGTAATCCCTCGCTACACATTCAGTACTTC.

This clonotype came up many times. V gene TRBV29-1 combines with J gene TRBJ2-7, with 10 bases fitting TRBD2. With 4 bases clipped from V and 7 bases from J, the junction kept 10 bases outside the gene matches. The CDR3 length is 14 residues. Germline V gene sequence: CDR1 SQVTM, CDR2 ANQGSEA. The CDR3 is CSVVPLAGAVEQYF. CDR3 bases: TGCAGCGTTGTTCCCCTAGCGGGGGCTGTGGAGCAGTACTTC.

A remark on this clonotype: A much larger clone differs by one base, so this may be a read error. The gene calls are TRBV29-1 and TRBJ2-6; weak D call: TRBD1 (5 bases). The CDR3 length is 15 residues. Germline V gene lookup returns CDR1 SQVTM and CDR2 ANQGSEA. As DNA, the CDR3 is TGCAGCGTTGAAGGGCTGGAGTCTGGGGCCAACGTCCCGACTTTC. It yields the protein CSVEGLESGANVPTF. The complete variable domain, with remaining parts taken from reference TRBV29-1 and TRBJ2-6, reads SAVISQKPSRDICQRGTSLTIQCQVDSQVTMMFWYRQQPGQSLTLIATANQGSEATYESGFVIDKFPISRPNLTFSTLTVSNMSPEDSSIYLCSVEGLESGANVPTFGAGSRLTVL.

This clonotype was detected only a few times. V is TRBV21-1 and J is TRBJ1-5. TRBV21-1 constitutes a pseudogene. The CDR3 extends over 13 amino acids. In nucleotides, the CDR3 is TGTGCCAGCAGGCATAGCCCCCATTTGGCCCAGCATTTT. This encodes CASRHSPHLAQHF.

This clonotype has a handful of counts. V and J are TRBV20-1 and TRBJ2-7; 11 bases map to TRBD2. Trimming cost V 1 base and J 3 bases; bases outside gene matches: 11. The CDR3 has 17 amino acids. CDR1 DFQATT and CDR2 SNEGSKA come from the germline V gene (reference sequence). The CDR3 here is CSARVWLAGGPFYEQYF. The CDR3 DNA follows: TGCAGTGCTAGAGTCTGGTTAGCGGGAGGGCCATTCTACGAGCAGTACTTC.

There are a few counts of this clonotype. This chain uses TRBV30 with TRBJ2-7; D might be TRBD1 or TRBD2, each matching 5 bases. From germline, CDR1 is GTSNPN and CDR2 SVGIG (reference sequence). The CDR3 runs to 14 residues. V lost 4 bases to trimming and J lost 4 bases, with 17 bases between them. CDR3 DNA: TGTGCCTGGACCGAGGGACGTTCTCTGTACGAGCAGTACTTC. It translates to CAWTEGRSLYEQYF. Full variable domain (outside the CDR3, taken from reference TRBV30 and TRBJ2-7): SQTIHQWPATLVQPVGSPLSLECTVEGTSNPNLYWYRQAAGRGLQLLFYSVGIGQISSEVPQNLSASRPQDRQFILSSKKLLLSDSGFYLCAWTEGRSLYEQYFGPGTRLTVT.